What follows are 21 T cell receptor beta chains derived from one specimen sequenced in a study of T cell repertoires in cytomegalovirus infection. The antigens for these receptors are not known. TCRdb reanalysed the reads using MiXCR and keeps one entry per CDR3 protein. The data show about 310,000 distinct CDR3 sequences, more than 20% seen once. The sample was cultured PBMCs, taken from culture after CMV antigen stimulation. The origin of the receptors is a human donor in good health (CMV status not recorded). Some clones in this sample may be carry-over from other donors' samples.

In this sample, this clonotype turned up a few times. The chain joins TRBV7-2 to TRBJ2-7; D is ambiguous. Germline assignment: CDR1 SGHTA and CDR2 FQGNSA. This CDR3 comprises 13 residues. V lost 5 bases and J 3 bases, leaving 11 bases between the germline ends. DNA of the CDR3: TGTGCCAGCAGCCCGAACCCCAACTACGAGCAGTACTTC. Encoded protein: CASSPNPNYEQYF.

The rearrangement uses TRBV14 and TRBJ2-2; no clear D gene. The CDR3 runs to 17 residues. V gave up 4 bases and J gave up 0 bases, with 15 bases separating them. Germline CDR1 and CDR2: SGHDN and FVKESK. CDR3 loop: CASSPTDWTTNTGELFF. Here the CDR3 DNA reads TGTGCCAGCAGCCCAACCGATTGGACCACGAACACCGGGGAGCTGTTTTTT.

Only a few counts were recorded for this clonotype. The chain joins TRBV27 to TRBJ2-1; 7 bases fit TRBD1. The V and J ends lost 6 bases and 2 bases, in that order; junction bases with no gene match: 7. CDR1 and CDR2 from the germline V gene are MNHEY and SMNVEV (reference sequence). The CDR3 has 15 residues. For the CDR3, the DNA is TGTGCCAGCAGCCCCGCGACAGGGCCCTACAATGAGCAGTTCTTC. Encoded protein: CASSPATGPYNEQFF.

The chain employs TRBV3-1 and TRBJ2-1; D could derive from TRBD1 or TRBD2 (6 bases each). The germline V gene encodes CDR1 LGHDT and CDR2 YNNKEL (reference sequence). Trimming stripped 2 bases from V and 4 bases from J, with 9 bases between. The CDR3 loop spans 14 amino acids. The CDR3 region has the DNA TGTGCCAGCAGCCAACAGGGGAGGTACAATGAGCAGTTCTTC. It encodes CASSQQGRYNEQFF.

There are a few counts of this clonotype. The genes are TRBV10-3 and TRBJ2-7, with 13 bases fitting TRBD2. This CDR3 has 13 amino acids. The J segment lost 4 bases and the V segment lost 11 bases, leaving 5 bases of the junction unmatched. The germline V gene encodes CDR1 ENHRY and CDR2 SYGVKD. CDR3: CAVRTSGSYEQYF. The CDR3 coding sequence is TGTGCCGTCCGGACTAGCGGGAGTTACGAGCAGTACTTC.

This clonotype was detected only a few times. The germline gene is not matched at one end of the junction; a read error may be the cause. This sequence joins TRBV7-2 and TRBJ2-7; TRBD2 matches at 13 bases. Germline V gene sequence: CDR1 SGHTA, CDR2 FQGNSA. CDR3 size: 15 residues. CDR3 in DNA: TGTGCCAGCACCCGGACTAGCGGGAGCTCCAACGAGCAGTACTTC. Translating it yields CASTRTSGSSNEQYF.

V usage is TRBV7-2 and J usage is TRBJ2-3; D gene unclear. The CDR3 is made up of 13 amino acids. Trimming removed 5 bases at V and 6 bases at J, with 12 bases between. Germline V gene lookup returns CDR1 SGHTA and CDR2 FQGNSA. CDR3 nucleotide sequence: TGTGCCAGCAGCGCCTCAGAGGCGGATACGCAGTATTTT. Translation: CASSASEADTQYF. Filled out from reference TRBV7-2 and TRBJ2-3, the complete variable domain reads GAGVSQSPSNKVTEKGKDVELRCDPISGHTALYWYRQSLGQGLEFLIYFQGNSAPDKSGLPSDRFSAERTGGSVSTLTIQRTQQEDSAVYLCASSASEADTQYFGPGTRLTVL.

This clonotype was seen repeatedly, ten times or more. The rearrangement joins TRBV7-2 to TRBJ1-5; a possible D gene is TRBD1 (5 bases). This CDR3 spans 15 amino acids. Germline loops: CDR1 SGHTA, CDR2 FQGNSA. Trimming removed 1 base at V and 6 bases at J, with 13 bases between. The CDR3 bases are TGTGCCAGCAGCTTAGAAAGGGGCGATACTCAGCCCCAGCATTTT. Translation gives CASSLERGDTQPQHF.

This clonotype was picked up a small number of times. The J gene is TRBJ2-7, the V gene TRBV28, with D perhaps TRBD1 (6 bases). Germline lookup yields CDR1 MDHEN and CDR2 SYDVKM. This CDR3 spans 12 amino acids. V gave up 8 bases and J gave up 0 bases, with 8 bases separating them. CDR3 in amino acids: CASGQNSYEQYF. In nucleotides, the CDR3 is TGTGCCAGCGGACAGAACTCCTACGAGCAGTACTTC.

The chain carries TRBV7-9 and TRBJ1-1; D is perhaps TRBD1 (6 bases). Trimming cost V 7 bases and J 1 base, with 22 bases left between them. The germline CDR1 and CDR2 sequences are SEHNR and FQNEAQ (reference sequence). This CDR3 has 17 amino acids. CDR3 loop: CASTQRGGLTRNTEAFF. Written as DNA, the CDR3 is TGTGCCAGCACCCAAAGGGGGGGGCTAACTAGGAACACTGAAGCTTTCTTT.

The chain recombines TRBV19 with TRBJ2-3; no clear D. The ends were cut back, 7 bases at V and 4 bases at J, with 9 bases in the middle. The germline gives CDR1 LNHDA, CDR2 SQIVND (reference sequence). This CDR3 has 12 residues. The CDR3 reads CASTQFPDTQYF. In DNA form, the CDR3 reads TGTGCCAGTACCCAGTTTCCAGATACGCAGTATTTT.

At least ten counts were recorded for this clonotype. The rearrangement joins TRBV7-2 to TRBJ1-2; 7 bases fit TRBD1. This CDR3 region has 15 residues. Unmatched junction bases numbered 2, after V lost 1 base and J lost 0 bases. The germline V gene has CDR1 SGHTA and CDR2 FQGNSA. Here the CDR3 reads CASSLEGTANYGYTF. The CDR3 DNA reads as TGTGCCAGCAGCTTAGAAGGGACAGCTAACTATGGCTACACCTTC.

This clonotype showed up just a few times. V usage is TRBV7-7 and J usage is TRBJ2-7; possibly TRBD2 for D (5 bases). This CDR3 is 15 amino acids long. Trimming left V 5 bases short and J 3 bases short, with 17 bases between. Germline V gene lookup returns CDR1 SSHAT and CDR2 FNYEAQ (reference sequence). The CDR3 nucleotides are TGTGCCAGCAGCCCGTCTCCTTCGGGGTACTACGAGCAGTACTTC. Translation gives CASSPSPSGYYEQYF.

This chain joins TRBV5-1 and TRBJ1-1; 10 positions match TRBD1. Germline CDR1 SGHRS, CDR2 YFSETQ. CDR3 length: 12 residues. The junction had 6 bases not matched to a gene; V was cut back by 5 bases and J by 11 bases. The CDR3 spells CASRWDRGTAFF. The CDR3 DNA is TGCGCCAGCAGATGGGACAGGGGTACGGCTTTCTTT.

This clonotype has only a few counts. The chain uses TRBV6-5 and TRBJ1-4; D might be TRBD1 (6 bases). The CDR3 has 14 residues. With 2 bases removed from V and 7 bases from J, the gap between germline ends came to 11 bases. Germline V gives CDR1 MNHEY, CDR2 SVGAGI. The CDR3, as DNA: TGTGCCAGCAGTTACGGGACAATGGGTGAAAAACTGTTTTTT. Translation gives CASSYGTMGEKLFF.

V gene TRBV3-1 combines with J gene TRBJ2-5; D gene uncertain. V lost 3 bases and J 5 bases, leaving 13 bases between the germline ends. This CDR3 has 14 amino acids. Per germline, CDR1 LGHDT and CDR2 YNNKEL (reference sequence). DNA of the CDR3: TGTGCCAGCAGCCAGATCCCCAGATCGGAGACCCAGTACTTC. Its protein is CASSQIPRSETQYF.

The chain combines TRBV28 with TRBJ2-7; maybe TRBD2 (7 bases). Germline lookup yields CDR1 MDHEN and CDR2 SYDVKM. V lost 3 bases and J lost 3, with 15 bases in between. The CDR3 runs to 15 residues. In DNA form, the CDR3 reads TGTGCCAGCAGTTTGTGGGGGGCGGGGGACTACGAGCAGTACTTC. This codes for CASSLWGAGDYEQYF.

This clonotype was counted a single time. The gene calls are TRBV18 and TRBJ2-7, with D perhaps matching TRBD1 (6 bases). The CDR3 extends over 15 amino acids. CDR1 is KGHSH and CDR2 is LQKENI in the germline V gene. Trimming pared 5 bases from V and 3 bases from J, leaving 17 bases between. The CDR3, as DNA: TGTGCCAGCTCAGTTGGGGGCAGGGTTGACTACGAGCAGTACTTC. The encoded protein is CASSVGGRVDYEQYF.

V and J are TRBV5-8 and TRBJ1-5; 7 positions match TRBD1. V lost 0 bases, J lost 6 bases, and 3 bases stayed unmatched. CDR1 and CDR2 (germline): SGHTS, YDEGEE. CDR3 length: 14 residues. This CDR3 is CASSLGQGFQPQHF. The DNA of the CDR3 is TGTGCCAGCAGCTTGGGACAGGGCTTTCAGCCCCAGCATTTT.

The sample holds many counts of this clonotype. The genes are TRBV7-2 and TRBJ1-2, with 10 nucleotides matching TRBD1. V lost 4 bases to trimming and J lost 8 bases; unmatched junction nucleotides: 7. Germline V gene data show CDR1 as SGHTA and CDR2 as FQGNSA. The CDR3 length is 14 residues. In nucleotides, the CDR3 is TGTGCCAGCAGCTCAAAGACAGGGGGCGGGGGCTACACCTTC. As protein: CASSSKTGGGGYTF.

The V gene is TRBV7-9, the J gene TRBJ2-5; D is perhaps TRBD1 (5 bases). Germline lookup yields CDR1 SEHNR and CDR2 FQNEAQ (reference sequence). V lost 5 bases and J 2 bases, leaving 12 bases between the germline ends. This CDR3 region has 14 residues. CDR3 amino acids: CASSPRQTQETQYF. The CDR3, as DNA: TGTGCCAGCAGCCCAAGACAGACTCAAGAGACCCAGTACTTC.